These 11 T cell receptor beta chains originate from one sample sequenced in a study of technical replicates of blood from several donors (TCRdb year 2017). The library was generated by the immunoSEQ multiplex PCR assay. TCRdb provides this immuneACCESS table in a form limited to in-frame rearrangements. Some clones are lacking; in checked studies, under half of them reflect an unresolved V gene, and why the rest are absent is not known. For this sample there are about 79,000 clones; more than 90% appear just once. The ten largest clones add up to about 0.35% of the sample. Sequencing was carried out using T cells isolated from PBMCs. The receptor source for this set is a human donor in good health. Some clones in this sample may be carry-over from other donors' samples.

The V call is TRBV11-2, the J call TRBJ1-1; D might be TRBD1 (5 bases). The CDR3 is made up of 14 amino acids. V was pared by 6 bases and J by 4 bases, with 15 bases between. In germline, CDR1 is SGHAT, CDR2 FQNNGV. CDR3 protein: CASSLTTGGTEAFF. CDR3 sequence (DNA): TGTGCCAGCAGTCTCACAACAGGTGGCACTGAAGCTTTCTTT.

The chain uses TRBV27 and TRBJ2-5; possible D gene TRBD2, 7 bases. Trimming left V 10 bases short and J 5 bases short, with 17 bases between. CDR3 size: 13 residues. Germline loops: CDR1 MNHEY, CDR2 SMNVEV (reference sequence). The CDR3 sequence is CATAEGGGETQYF. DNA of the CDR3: TGTGCCACAGCGGAGGGGGGAGGGGAGACCCAGTACTTC.

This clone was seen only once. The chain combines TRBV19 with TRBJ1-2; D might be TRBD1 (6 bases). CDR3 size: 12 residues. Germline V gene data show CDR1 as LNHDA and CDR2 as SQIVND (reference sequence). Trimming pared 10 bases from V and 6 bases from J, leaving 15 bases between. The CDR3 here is CATSEYRDGYTF. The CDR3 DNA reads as TGTGCCACTTCAGAATACAGGGATGGCTACACCTTC.

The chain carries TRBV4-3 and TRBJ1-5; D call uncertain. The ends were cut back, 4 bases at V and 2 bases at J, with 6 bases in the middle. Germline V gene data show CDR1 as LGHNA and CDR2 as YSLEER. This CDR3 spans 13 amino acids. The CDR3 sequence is CASSPSGNQPQHF. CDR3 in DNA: TGCGCCAGCAGCCCGTCTGGCAATCAGCCCCAGCATTTT.

Here the CDR3 DNA reads TGTGCCAGCGACCAAAACAGGGTCACGAATCAGCCCCAGCATTTT. It specifies CASDQNRVTNQPQHF. The chain carries TRBV6-1 and TRBJ1-5; D perhaps matches TRBD1 (6 bases). V was trimmed by 8 bases and J by 4 bases, leaving 18 bases between them. The germline V gene has CDR1 MNHNS and CDR2 SASEGT. This CDR3 region has 15 residues.

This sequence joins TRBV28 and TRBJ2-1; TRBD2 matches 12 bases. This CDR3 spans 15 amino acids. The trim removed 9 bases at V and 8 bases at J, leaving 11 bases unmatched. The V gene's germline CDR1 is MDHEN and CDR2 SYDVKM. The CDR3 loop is CASLPSGRAEDEQFF. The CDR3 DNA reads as TGTGCCAGTTTACCTAGCGGGAGGGCTGAGGATGAGCAGTTCTTC.

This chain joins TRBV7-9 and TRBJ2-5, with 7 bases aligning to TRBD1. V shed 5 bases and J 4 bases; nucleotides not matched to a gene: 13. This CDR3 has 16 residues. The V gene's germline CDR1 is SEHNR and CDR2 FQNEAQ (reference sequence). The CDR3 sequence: CASSTYSPTGRETQYF. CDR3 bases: TGTGCCAGCAGCACATATAGCCCGACAGGGAGAGAGACCCAGTACTTC.

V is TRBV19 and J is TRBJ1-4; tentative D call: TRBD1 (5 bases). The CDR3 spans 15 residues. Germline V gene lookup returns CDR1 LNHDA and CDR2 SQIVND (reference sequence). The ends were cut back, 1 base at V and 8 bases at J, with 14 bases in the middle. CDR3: CASSIVDSSREKLFF. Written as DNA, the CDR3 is TGTGCCAGTAGTATAGTTGACAGCTCTAGGGAAAAACTGTTTTTT.

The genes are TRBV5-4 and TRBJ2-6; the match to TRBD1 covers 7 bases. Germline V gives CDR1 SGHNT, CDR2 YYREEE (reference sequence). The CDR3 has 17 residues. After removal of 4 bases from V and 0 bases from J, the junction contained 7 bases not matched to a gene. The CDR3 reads CASSGPGQSSGANVLTF. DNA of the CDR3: TGTGCCAGCAGCGGACCGGGACAGAGCTCTGGGGCCAACGTCCTGACTTTC. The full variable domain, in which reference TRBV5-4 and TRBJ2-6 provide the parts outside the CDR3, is ETGVTQSPTHLIKTRGQQVTLRCSSQSGHNTVSWYQQALGQGPQFIFQYYREEENGRGNFPPRFSGLQFPNYSSELNVNALELDDSALYLCASSGPGQSSGANVLTFGAGSRLTVL.

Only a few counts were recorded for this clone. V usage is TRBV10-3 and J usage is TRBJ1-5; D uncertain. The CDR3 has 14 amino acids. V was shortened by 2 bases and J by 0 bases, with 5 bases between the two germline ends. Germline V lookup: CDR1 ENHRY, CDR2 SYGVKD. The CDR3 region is CAISETDSNQPQHF. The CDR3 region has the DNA TGTGCCATCAGTGAGACAGATAGCAATCAGCCCCAGCATTTT.

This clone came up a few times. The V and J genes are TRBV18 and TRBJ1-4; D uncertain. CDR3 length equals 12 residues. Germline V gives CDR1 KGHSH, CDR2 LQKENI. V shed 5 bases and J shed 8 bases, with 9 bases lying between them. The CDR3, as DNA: TGTGCCAGCTCAGCGGGTCTGGAAAAACTGTTTTTT. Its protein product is CASSAGLEKLFF.